The rows below give T cell receptor beta chains drawn from one sample of a study of T cell responses to AZD1222 COVID-19 vaccine. Sequencing was performed with immunoSEQ multiplex PCR; in TCRdb, only in-frame clones are kept and a portion is missing. The table lists about 92,000 clones, approximately 91% of them singletons. The sequencing used peripheral blood, collected on day 0 of AZD1222 vaccination. The source of these receptors is an adult in good health. Each CDR3 is given with its conserved first and last residue. The D gene is left open where the match is weak.

CDR3	J	D	V
CASSPETVNSPLHF	TRBJ1-6	NA	TRBV28
CASRLAGANSYEQYF	TRBJ2-7	TRBD2	TRBV19
CASSEGTVDQPQHF	TRBJ1-5	TRBD1	TRBV2
CASSLIRGGTEAFF	TRBJ1-1	NA	TRBV5-1
CASSLAKSGGYTF	TRBJ1-2	NA	TRBV12-3/TRBV12-4
CATSRGQGGGYTF	TRBJ1-2	NA	TRBV15
CASSWTGDEKLFF	TRBJ1-4	TRBD1	TRBV5-5
CASSLSTANYGYTF	TRBJ1-2	NA	TRBV11-2
CASSQENNQPQHF	TRBJ1-5	NA	TRBV14
CASSQGHYNSPLHF	TRBJ1-6	NA	TRBV4-3
CASSIASGGTAEDTQYF	TRBJ2-3	TRBD2	TRBV19
CASSPHPPRQGAQPQHF	TRBJ1-5	TRBD1	TRBV27
CASRNTDTLLNTEAFF	TRBJ1-1	NA	TRBV3-1/TRBV3-2
CASSPRPSSYNSPLHF	TRBJ1-6	NA	TRBV7-3
CAWTPGLAEETQYF	TRBJ2-5	TRBD2	TRBV30
CASSLVAGSSYEQYF	TRBJ2-7	TRBD2	TRBV7-6
CASSQGNRGGGNSPLHF	TRBJ1-6	TRBD1	TRBV3-1/TRBV3-2
CASSGDSSREKLFF	TRBJ1-4	TRBD1	TRBV5-1
CASASQGFYTEAFF	TRBJ1-1	NA	TRBV19
CASCGTGPFYGYTF	TRBJ1-2	TRBD1	TRBV2
CASTLGRTGGAYEQFF	TRBJ2-1	TRBD1	TRBV7-9
CASSTNREGEQYF	TRBJ2-7	NA	TRBV12-3/TRBV12-4
CASSPRQSQETQYF	TRBJ2-5	NA	TRBV3-1/TRBV3-2
CASSVEQGAGPGELFF	TRBJ2-2	NA	TRBV9
CASSPTVSGNTIYF	TRBJ1-3	NA	TRBV5-6
CASTRTGSGGGMNTEAFF	TRBJ1-1	TRBD1	TRBV9
CASSYSIDPEFNQPQHF	TRBJ1-5	NA	TRBV6-2/TRBV6-3
CASSQTGVSPTDTQYF	TRBJ2-3	NA	TRBV4-3
CATTGVNNQPQHF	TRBJ1-5	TRBD1	TRBV19
CASSSAGTGNTIYF	TRBJ1-3	NA	TRBV5-1
CASSRQGGEYEQFF	TRBJ2-1	NA	TRBV5-4
CASSPTVNSSPLHF	TRBJ1-6	NA	TRBV7-2
CASSATPGVAGANVLTF	TRBJ2-6	NA	TRBV9
CASSRTGGGEKLFF	TRBJ1-4	TRBD1	TRBV28
CASSLPADEQFF	TRBJ2-1	NA	TRBV5-1
CASSPTDRGGSNQPQHF	TRBJ1-5	TRBD1	TRBV19
CASSLRAGWSLRETQYF	TRBJ2-5	NA	TRBV27
CSVDLLLQETQYF	TRBJ2-5	NA	TRBV29-1